Ten or more counts support the clone carrying this TCR beta chain. Its target is not known. V was clipped by 4 bases and J by 1 base; unmatched bases: 8. The CDR3 is 15 residues long. Germline V gives CDR1 DFQATT, CDR2 SNEGSKA (reference sequence). The source of the sample is a study of blood T cells in healthy people across ages. Points from the study as a whole: Estimated diversity, derived from one million T cells, was regarded as an underestimate. Higher diversity and more naive CD4+ cells were features of long-lived donors, compared to aged donors.

Together with a sample-barcoded 5' primer, a J-beta primer mix was included in a second PCR lasting roughly 6 to 12 cycles. TCRdb reanalysed the 5' RACE reads using MiXCR and keeps one entry per CDR3 protein. The profile shows about 650,000 distinct CDR3 sequences, 32% of them singletons. Sequenced sample: blood. The origin of this receptor is a woman aged 80 or over in good health. The chain employs TRBV20-1 and TRBJ2-3, with 7 nucleotides matching TRBD2. CDR3 bases: TGCAGTGCTAATATTGGCGGGGGAGGCACAGATACGCAGTATTTT. Translating gives CSANIGGGGTDTQYF.